Listed here is a single T cell receptor (beta chain). Its target is unknown. The record originates from a study of radiotherapy plus CTLA-4 blockade in lung cancer. Across the study: Objective responses were observed in 15% to 20% of patients, and disease control was achieved by approximately 32%.

The assay was immunoSEQ multiplex PCR, and TCRdb's table has in-frame clones only and misses some. The sample lists over 95,000 clones; under 85% were seen once. Those with chemo-refractory metastatic non-small-cell lung cancer were treated with focal radiation combined with CTLA-4 blockade using ipilimumab. After removal of 5 bases from V and 4 bases from J, the junction contained 7 bases not matched to a gene. Germline CDR1 reads LNHNV; CDR2 reads YYDKDF (reference sequence). This CDR3 has 16 residues. Study-level results: Strongest reported response predictors: early blood clone changes and post-radiation interferon-beta. Peripheral blood showed expansion of tumor-derived TCR clones after radiotherapy and ipilimumab.

This clonotype was sampled from a human donor with non-small cell lung cancer who had a partial response to radiotherapy plus ipilimumab. Some clones in this sample may be carry-over from other donors' samples. The sample here was peripheral blood, taken from a patient treated with radiotherapy plus ipilimumab. The chain uses TRBV15 and TRBJ1-6; 8 bases match TRBD1. DNA of the CDR3: TGTGCCACCAGCGGAACAGACAGGGGATATAATTCACCCCTCCACTTT. It yields the protein CATSGTDRGYNSPLHF.